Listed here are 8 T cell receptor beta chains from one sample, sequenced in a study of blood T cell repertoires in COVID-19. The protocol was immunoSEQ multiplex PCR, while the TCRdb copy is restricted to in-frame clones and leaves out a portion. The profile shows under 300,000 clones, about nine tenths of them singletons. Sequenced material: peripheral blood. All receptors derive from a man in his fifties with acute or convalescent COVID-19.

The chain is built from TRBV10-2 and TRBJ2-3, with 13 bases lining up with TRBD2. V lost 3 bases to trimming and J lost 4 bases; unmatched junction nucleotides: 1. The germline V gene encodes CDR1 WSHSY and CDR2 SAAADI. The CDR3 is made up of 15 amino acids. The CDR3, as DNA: TGCGCCAGCAGTGACACTAGCGGGGGGGCAGATACGCAGTATTTT. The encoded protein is CASSDTSGGADTQYF.

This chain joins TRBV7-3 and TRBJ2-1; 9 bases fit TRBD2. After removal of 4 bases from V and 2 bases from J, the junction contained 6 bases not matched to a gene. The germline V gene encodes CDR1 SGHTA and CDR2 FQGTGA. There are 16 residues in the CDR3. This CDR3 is CASSWRASGTYNEQFF. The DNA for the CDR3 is TGTGCCAGCAGCTGGAGGGCTAGCGGGACCTACAATGAGCAGTTCTTC.

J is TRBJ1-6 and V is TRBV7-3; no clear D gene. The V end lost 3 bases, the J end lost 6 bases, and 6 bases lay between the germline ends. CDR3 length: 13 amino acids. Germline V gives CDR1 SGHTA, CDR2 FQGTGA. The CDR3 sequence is CASSFLVNSPLHF. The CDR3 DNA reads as TGTGCCAGCAGCTTTCTAGTTAATTCACCCCTCCACTTT. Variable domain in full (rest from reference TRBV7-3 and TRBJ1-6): GAGVSQTPSNKVTEKGKYVELRCDPISGHTALYWYRQSLGQGPEFLIYFQGTGAADDSGLPNDRFFAVRPEGSVSTLKIQRTERGDSAVYLCASSFLVNSPLHFGNGTRLTVT.

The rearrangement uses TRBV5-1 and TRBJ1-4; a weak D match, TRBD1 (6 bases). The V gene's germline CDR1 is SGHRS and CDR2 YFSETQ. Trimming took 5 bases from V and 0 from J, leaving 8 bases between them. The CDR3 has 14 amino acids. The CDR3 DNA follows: TGCGCCAGCAGGGCAGGGGCAACTAATGAAAAACTGTTTTTT. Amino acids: CASRAGATNEKLFF.

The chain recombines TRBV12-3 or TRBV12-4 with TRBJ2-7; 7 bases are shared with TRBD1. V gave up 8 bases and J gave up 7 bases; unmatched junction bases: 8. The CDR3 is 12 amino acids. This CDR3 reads CASSWDSWEQYF. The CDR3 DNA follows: TGTGCCAGCTCTTGGGACAGCTGGGAGCAGTACTTC.

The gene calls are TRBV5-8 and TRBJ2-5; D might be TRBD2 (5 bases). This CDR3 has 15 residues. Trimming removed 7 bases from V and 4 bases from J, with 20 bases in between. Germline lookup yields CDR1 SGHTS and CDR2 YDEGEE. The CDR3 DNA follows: TGTGCCAGCCACACCCCGGGATTAAAGGCAGAGACCCAGTACTTC. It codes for CASHTPGLKAETQYF. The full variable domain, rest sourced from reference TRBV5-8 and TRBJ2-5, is EAGVTQSPTHLIKTRGQQATLRCSPISGHTSVYWYQQALGLGLQFLLWYDEGEERNRGNFPPRFSGRQFPNYSSELNVNALELEDSALYLCASHTPGLKAETQYFGPGTRLLVL.

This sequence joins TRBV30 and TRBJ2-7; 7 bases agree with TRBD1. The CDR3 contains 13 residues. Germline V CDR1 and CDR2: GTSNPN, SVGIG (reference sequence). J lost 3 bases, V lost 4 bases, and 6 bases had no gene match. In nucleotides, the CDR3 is TGTGCCTGGATCCCCAGGGGGAGCTACGAGCAGTACTTC. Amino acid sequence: CAWIPRGSYEQYF.

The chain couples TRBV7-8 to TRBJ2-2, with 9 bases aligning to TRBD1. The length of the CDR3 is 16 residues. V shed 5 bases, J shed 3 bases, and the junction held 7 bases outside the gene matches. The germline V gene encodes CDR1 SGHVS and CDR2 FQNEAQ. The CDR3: CASSNRGLGDTGELFF. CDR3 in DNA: TGTGCCAGCAGCAACAGGGGGCTTGGGGACACCGGGGAGCTGTTTTTT.